This T cell receptor beta chain is drawn from a study of blood T cell repertoires in COVID-19. The table came from immunoSEQ multiplex PCR; TCRdb's copy has only in-frame clones and leaves some out. The table records fewer than 120,000 clones, about 80% of them present only once. This CDR3 has 13 amino acids. The V and J ends lost 3 bases and 3 bases respectively, with 12 bases between them. Germline CDR1 reads SQVTM; CDR2 reads ANQGSEA. The V gene is TRBV29-1, the J gene TRBJ2-7; unclear D gene. This clonotype originated in a woman older than 75 with acute or convalescent COVID-19. Sequencing was carried out using peripheral blood. This CDR3 reads CSVDVGSSYEQYF. As DNA, the CDR3 is TGCAGCGTTGATGTGGGCAGCAGCTACGAGCAGTACTTC.